These 27 T cell receptor beta chains share one sample of origin, sequenced in a study of OX40 agonist ivuxolimab in advanced cancers. Some clones are missing from TCRdb's copy, which holds only in-frame ones; the method was immunoSEQ multiplex PCR. Among fewer than 85,000 clones listed, under 90% were seen once. Source: CD4+ or CD8+ T cells sorted from blood, taken in a trial of the OX40 agonist ivuxolimab. The receptors derive from an adult with an advanced solid tumor such as melanoma, head and neck, liver or kidney cancer.

This clone was counted a single time. V is TRBV6-1 and J is TRBJ1-1; D is unclear. The CDR3 length is 16 residues. The V end was cut by 1 base, the J end by 8 bases, with 20 bases between. Germline V gene data show CDR1 as MNHNS and CDR2 as SASEGT. CDR3 in DNA: TGTGCCAGCAGTGAAGGGTCAGCTAATCACGGGCGGGAAGCTTTCTTT. This translates into CASSEGSANHGREAFF.

The chain links TRBV25-1 to TRBJ2-3, with TRBD2 as a possible D gene (6 bases). The CDR3 has 15 residues. Germline CDR1 reads MGHDK; CDR2 reads SYGVNS. V was cut by 1 base and J by 6 bases, with 14 bases left in between. The CDR3 here is CASSEWGEVGDTQYF. The CDR3 DNA reads TGTGCCAGCAGTGAATGGGGGGAGGTGGGGGATACGCAGTATTTT.

V usage is TRBV5-1 and J usage is TRBJ2-3; D may be TRBD1 (5 bases). The CDR3 consists of 15 residues. Germline V gene data show CDR1 as SGHRS and CDR2 as YFSETQ. Trimming took 4 bases from V and 6 from J, leaving 18 bases between them. CDR3 in DNA: TGCGCCAGCAGCACCCAAAGGGGCCCCGGGGATACGCAGTATTTT. Protein product: CASSTQRGPGDTQYF.

This clone was counted a few times. J is TRBJ2-7 and V is TRBV25-1; 7 nucleotides line up with TRBD1. CDR3 length: 17 amino acids. Germline V gene lookup returns CDR1 MGHDK and CDR2 SYGVNS. V dropped 2 bases and J dropped 5; count of bases not matched to a gene: 15. The CDR3 DNA reads TGTGCCAGCAGTGAAAGGAGAGGGGACCCGGGGACAGACGAGCAGTACTTC. Translated, it gives CASSERRGDPGTDEQYF.

V is TRBV6-5 and J is TRBJ1-4; maybe TRBD1 (5 bases). V shed 4 bases and J shed 11 bases, with 20 bases lying between them. CDR3 length: 15 residues. Germline V gene data show CDR1 as MNHEY and CDR2 as SVGAGI. CDR3 in DNA: TGTGCCAGCAGTTCCCCGGTCGGGGGGAGCAAGAAACTGTTTTTT. Its translation: CASSSPVGGSKKLFF.

The CDR3 reads CATNRLVNEKLFF. For the CDR3, the DNA is TGTGCCACCAACAGGCTGGTTAATGAAAAACTGTTTTTT. This sequence joins TRBV28 and TRBJ1-4, with a weak D call TRBD1 (5 bases). CDR3 size: 13 residues. Germline CDR1 MDHEN, CDR2 SYDVKM. V gave up 10 bases and J gave up 4 bases, with 13 bases separating them.

V gene TRBV5-4 combines with J gene TRBJ2-6; TRBD1 matches at 7 bases. Germline-derived CDR1 and CDR2 are SGHNT and YYREEE (reference sequence). This CDR3 has 16 amino acids. V was clipped by 4 bases and J by 0 bases; unmatched bases: 4. CDR3 coding DNA: TGTGCCAGCAGCGGGGACAGTCCCTCTGGGGCCAACGTCCTGACTTTC. As protein: CASSGDSPSGANVLTF.

The chain uses TRBV7-9 and TRBJ2-1, with a tentative D call TRBD2 (6 bases). Germline loops: CDR1 SEHNR, CDR2 FQNEAQ (reference sequence). The CDR3 is 13 residues long. The V gene lost 5 bases and the J gene lost 6 bases, with 11 bases spanning the gap. The CDR3 DNA reads TGTGCCAGCAGCCCGGCGGGACTCAATGAGCAGTTCTTC. Encoded protein: CASSPAGLNEQFF.

This chain uses TRBV2 with TRBJ1-2; tentative D call: TRBD1 (5 bases). In germline, CDR1 is SNHLY, CDR2 FYNNEI. V was trimmed by 7 bases and J by 4 bases, leaving 7 bases between them. This CDR3 has 11 amino acids. The CDR3 DNA reads as TGTGCCAGCATCCAGGGCTATGGCTACACCTTC. This sequence encodes CASIQGYGYTF.

The V call is TRBV7-2, the J call TRBJ1-2; 8 nucleotides agree with TRBD1. Per germline, CDR1 SGHTA and CDR2 FQGNSA. The CDR3 consists of 15 residues. Trimming took 2 bases from V and 2 from J; bases not matched to a gene: 4. The CDR3 region is CASSLHPGGNYGYTF. The CDR3 coding sequence is TGTGCCAGCAGCTTACATCCAGGGGGCAACTATGGCTACACCTTC.

The rearrangement uses TRBV10-3 and TRBJ2-1; D gene unclear. Looked up from germline, CDR1 is ENHRY and CDR2 is SYGVKD. Trimming left V 4 bases short and J 9 bases short, with 16 bases between. This CDR3 is 14 amino acids long. Here the CDR3 DNA reads TGTGCCATCAGTGTTTCGGTCGACCTCGGTGAGCAGTTCTTC. Its protein product is CAISVSVDLGEQFF.

This chain connects TRBV21-1 to TRBJ1-4. TRBV21-1 is a pseudogene. The CDR3 extends over 16 amino acids. This CDR3 reads CASSKFGPFRLEKLFF. CDR3 DNA: TGTGCCAGCAGCAAATTTGGCCCCTTTAGGTTGGAAAAACTGTTTTTT.

The rearrangement uses TRBV27 and TRBJ2-7, with D uncertain. CDR1 is MNHEY, CDR2 SMNVEV, per germline (reference sequence). Between the trimmed V and J ends, which lost 2 bases and 0 bases, there was a span of 8 bases. The CDR3 runs to 14 residues. The DNA of the CDR3 is TGTGCCAGCAGTTTAGAGTGGGACTCCTACGAGCAGTACTTC. Translation: CASSLEWDSYEQYF.

The V and J genes are TRBV6-1 and TRBJ1-2; 7 positions match TRBD1. The CDR3 is made up of 15 amino acids. Germline CDR1 reads MNHNS; CDR2 reads SASEGT. With 1 base clipped from V and 4 bases from J, the junction kept 6 bases outside the gene matches. CDR3 region: CASSEVGQKLYGYTF. The CDR3 DNA follows: TGTGCCAGCAGTGAAGTGGGACAGAAACTCTATGGCTACACCTTC.

The chain is built from TRBV11-3 and TRBJ2-2; D may match TRBD1 or TRBD2 (5 bases each). Germline CDR1 is SGHNT and CDR2 is YENEEA. V lost 1 base and J lost 3, with 6 bases in between. CDR3 size: 14 residues. The CDR3 loop reads CASSLGGDTGELFF. The CDR3 bases are TGTGCCAGCAGCTTAGGAGGGGACACCGGGGAGCTGTTTTTT.

The chain links TRBV28 to TRBJ2-2; D is perhaps TRBD1 or TRBD2 (7 bases each). Germline-derived CDR1 and CDR2 are MDHEN and SYDVKM. CDR3 length: 15 amino acids. Between the trimmed V and J ends, which lost 3 bases and 4 bases, there was a span of 12 bases. The CDR3 loop is CASSFRRGGTGELFF. The CDR3 DNA reads TGTGCCAGCAGTTTCCGCAGGGGGGGCACCGGGGAGCTGTTTTTT.

This sequence joins TRBV25-1 and TRBJ2-1; D uncertain. This CDR3 comprises 13 residues. Trimming pared 8 bases from V and 9 bases from J, leaving 17 bases between. Germline CDR1 reads MGHDK; CDR2 reads SYGVNS. The CDR3 DNA is TGTGCCAGCTTTCGAGACGTGGTCGGTGAGCAGTTCTTC. Its protein product is CASFRDVVGEQFF. The entire variable domain, with the rest obtained from reference TRBV25-1 and TRBJ2-1, is as follows: EADIYQTPRYLVIGTGKKITLECSQTMGHDKMYWYQQDPGMELHLIHYSYGVNSTEKGDLSSESTVSRIRTEHFPLTLESARPSHTSQYLCASFRDVVGEQFFGPGTRLTVL.

V gene TRBV5-1 combines with J gene TRBJ1-2; tentatively, D is TRBD1 (5 bases). V was trimmed by 3 bases and J by 8 bases, leaving 17 bases between them. The CDR3 is 14 residues long. The germline CDR1 and CDR2 sequences are SGHRS and YFSETQ. Written as DNA, the CDR3 is TGCGCCAGCAGCTCCGGCATAAGGGGCTTGGGCTACACCTTC. Its protein is CASSSGIRGLGYTF. The variable domain in full, with the rest retrieved from reference TRBV5-1 and TRBJ1-2, is KAGVTQTPRYLIKTRGQQVTLSCSPISGHRSVSWYQQTPGQGLQFLFEYFSETQRNKGNFPGRFSGRQFSNSRSEMNVSTLELGDSALYLCASSSGIRGLGYTFGSGTRLTVV.

The V and J genes are TRBV6-5 and TRBJ2-5, with TRBD1 matching over 11 bases. The germline gives CDR1 MNHEY, CDR2 SVGAGI. J lost 7 bases, V lost 6 bases, and 10 bases had no gene match. The length of the CDR3 is 15 residues. The chain's CDR3 is CASSGPGQGGRTQYF. The CDR3 bases are TGTGCCAGCAGCGGACCGGGACAGGGGGGACGGACCCAGTACTTC.

This chain connects TRBV6-5 to TRBJ1-1; no firm D call. CDR1 and CDR2 from the germline V gene are MNHEY and SVGAGI. CDR3 length: 11 residues. V gave up 8 bases and J gave up 5 bases, with 9 bases separating them. CDR3 sequence (DNA): TGTGCCAGCCGAGATAGGACTGAAGCTTTCTTT. Its protein is CASRDRTEAFF.

V and J are TRBV7-9 and TRBJ2-1; 7 positions agree with TRBD1. Germline lookup yields CDR1 SEHNR and CDR2 FQNEAQ (reference sequence). The CDR3 has 14 residues. The V gene end was trimmed by 4 bases and the J gene end by 7 bases; junction bases not matched to a gene: 7. The CDR3 spells CASSSRQGRNEQFF. The CDR3 DNA sequence: TGTGCCAGCAGCTCCCGACAGGGCAGGAATGAGCAGTTCTTC.

V usage is TRBV28 and J usage is TRBJ1-6; tentative D call: TRBD1 (5 bases). Trimming left V 5 bases short and J 4 bases short, with 21 bases between. The CDR3 runs to 18 residues. Germline V gene data show CDR1 as MDHEN and CDR2 as SYDVKM. CDR3 protein: CASSLPPGGFLYNSPLHF. CDR3 DNA sequence: TGTGCCAGCAGTCTCCCTCCGGGGGGGTTTTTGTATAATTCACCCCTCCACTTT.

The rearrangement joins TRBV18 to TRBJ2-5, with D unclear. Germline CDR1 reads KGHSH; CDR2 reads LQKENI. CDR3 length equals 13 residues. Trimming took 3 bases from V and 2 from J, leaving 7 bases between them. CDR3 loop: CASSPPGQETQYF. In DNA, the CDR3 is TGTGCCAGCTCACCGCCAGGTCAAGAGACCCAGTACTTC. The whole variable domain, remainder taken from reference TRBV18 and TRBJ2-5, is NAGVMQNPRHLVRRRGQEARLRCSPMKGHSHVYWYRQLPEEGLKFMVYLQKENIIDESGMPKERFSAEFPKEGPSILRIQQVVRGDSAAYFCASSPPGQETQYFGPGTRLLVL.

A few counts support this clone. The CDR3 here is CAWSVLGVRRSPQHF. In nucleotides, the CDR3 is TGTGCCTGGAGTGTACTAGGGGTCCGGCGATCGCCCCAGCATTTT. The chain is built from TRBV30 and TRBJ1-5, with D tentatively TRBD1 (5 bases). The length of the CDR3 is 15 residues. The germline gives CDR1 GTSNPN, CDR2 SVGIG (reference sequence). With 0 bases removed from V and 9 bases from J, the gap between germline ends came to 18 bases.

V usage is TRBV5-4 and J usage is TRBJ1-3; 11 bases match TRBD1. The CDR3 consists of 18 residues. Trimming removed 2 bases from V and 1 base from J; junction bases left unmatched: 8. Germline V lookup: CDR1 SGHNT, CDR2 YYREEE (reference sequence). This CDR3 reads CASSLEEGQGESGNTIYF. The CDR3 DNA sequence: TGTGCCAGCAGCTTAGAAGAGGGACAGGGGGAATCTGGAAACACCATATATTTT.

The chain joins TRBV7-9 to TRBJ2-6, with D possibly matching TRBD1 (7 bases). Germline assignment: CDR1 SEHNR and CDR2 FQNEAQ (reference sequence). The CDR3 is made up of 17 amino acids. The V and J ends lost 5 bases and 0 bases respectively, with 14 bases between them. CDR3 sequence (DNA): TGTGCCAGCAGCACTGCCAGGGGGGTCTCTGGGGCCAACGTCCTGACTTTC. It codes for CASSTARGVSGANVLTF.

J is TRBJ1-2 and V is TRBV5-1; D gene unclear. V lost 0 bases and J 7 bases, leaving 16 bases between the germline ends. From germline, CDR1 is SGHRS and CDR2 YFSETQ. The CDR3 contains 15 residues. For the CDR3, the DNA is TGCGCCAGCAGCTTGGATGTTGTAATAGGTGGTGGCTACACCTTC. This encodes CASSLDVVIGGGYTF.